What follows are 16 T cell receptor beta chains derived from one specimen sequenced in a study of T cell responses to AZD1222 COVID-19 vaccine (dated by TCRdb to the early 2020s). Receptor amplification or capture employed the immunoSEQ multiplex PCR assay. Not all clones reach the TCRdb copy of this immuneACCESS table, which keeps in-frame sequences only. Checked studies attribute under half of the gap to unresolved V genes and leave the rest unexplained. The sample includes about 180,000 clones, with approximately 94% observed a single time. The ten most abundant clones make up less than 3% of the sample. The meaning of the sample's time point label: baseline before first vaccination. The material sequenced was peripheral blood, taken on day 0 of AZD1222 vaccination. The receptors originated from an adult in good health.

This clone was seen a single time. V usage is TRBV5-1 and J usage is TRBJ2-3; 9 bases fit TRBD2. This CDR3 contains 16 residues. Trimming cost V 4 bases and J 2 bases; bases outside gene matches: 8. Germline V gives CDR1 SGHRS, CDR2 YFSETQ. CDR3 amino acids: CASSPMAGGSTDTQYF. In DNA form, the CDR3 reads TGCGCCAGCAGCCCAATGGCGGGAGGGTCCACAGATACGCAGTATTTT.

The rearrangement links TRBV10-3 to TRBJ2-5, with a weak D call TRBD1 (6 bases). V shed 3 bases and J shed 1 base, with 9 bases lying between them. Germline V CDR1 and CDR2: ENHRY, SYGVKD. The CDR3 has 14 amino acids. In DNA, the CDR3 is TGTGCCATCAGTGAAAGACAGGCCCAAGAGACCCAGTACTTC. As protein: CAISERQAQETQYF.

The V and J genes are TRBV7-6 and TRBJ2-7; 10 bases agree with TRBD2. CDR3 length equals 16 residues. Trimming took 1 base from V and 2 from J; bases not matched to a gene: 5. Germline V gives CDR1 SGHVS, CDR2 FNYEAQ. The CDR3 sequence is CASSLGTSGLTYEQYF. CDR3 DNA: TGTGCCAGCAGCTTAGGGACTAGCGGACTGACCTACGAGCAGTACTTC.

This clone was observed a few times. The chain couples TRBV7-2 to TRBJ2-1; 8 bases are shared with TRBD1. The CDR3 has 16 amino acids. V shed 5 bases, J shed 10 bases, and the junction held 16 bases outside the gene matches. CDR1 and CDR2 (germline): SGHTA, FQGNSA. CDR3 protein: CASSKRGTGLGNEQFF. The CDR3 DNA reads TGTGCCAGCAGCAAAAGAGGGACAGGTCTGGGGAACGAGCAGTTCTTC.

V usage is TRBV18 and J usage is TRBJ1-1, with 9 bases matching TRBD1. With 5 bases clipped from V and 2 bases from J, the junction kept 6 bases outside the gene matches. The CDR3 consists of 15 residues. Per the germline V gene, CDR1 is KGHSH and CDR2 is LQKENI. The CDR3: CASSGGTGRNTEAFF. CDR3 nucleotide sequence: TGTGCCAGCTCAGGGGGGACAGGGAGAAACACTGAAGCTTTCTTT.

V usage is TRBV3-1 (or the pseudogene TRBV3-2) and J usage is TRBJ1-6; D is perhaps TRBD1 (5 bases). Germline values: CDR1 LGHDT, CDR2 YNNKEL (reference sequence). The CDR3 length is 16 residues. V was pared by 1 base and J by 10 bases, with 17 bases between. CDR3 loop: CASSQAARQGGSPLHF. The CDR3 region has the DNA TGTGCCAGCAGCCAAGCGGCGAGGCAGGGAGGCTCACCCCTCCACTTT.

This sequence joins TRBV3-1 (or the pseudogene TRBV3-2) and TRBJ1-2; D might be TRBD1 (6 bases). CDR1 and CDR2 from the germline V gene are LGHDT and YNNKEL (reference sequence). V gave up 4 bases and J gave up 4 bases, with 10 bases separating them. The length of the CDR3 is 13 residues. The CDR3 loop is CASSRGGLYGYTF. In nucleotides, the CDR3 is TGTGCCAGCAGCCGTGGGGGGCTCTATGGCTACACCTTC.

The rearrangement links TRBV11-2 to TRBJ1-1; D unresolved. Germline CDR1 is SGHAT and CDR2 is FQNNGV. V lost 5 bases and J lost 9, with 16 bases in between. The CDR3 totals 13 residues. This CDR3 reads CASSLGPAGQAFF. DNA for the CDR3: TGTGCCAGCAGCCTTGGGCCGGCCGGGCAAGCTTTCTTT.

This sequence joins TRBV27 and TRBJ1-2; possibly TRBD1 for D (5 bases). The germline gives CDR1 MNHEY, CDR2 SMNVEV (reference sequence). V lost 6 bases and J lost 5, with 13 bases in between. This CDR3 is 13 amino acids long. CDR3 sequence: CASRLRGGYGYTF. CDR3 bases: TGTGCCAGCAGGTTAAGGGGTGGGTATGGCTACACCTTC.

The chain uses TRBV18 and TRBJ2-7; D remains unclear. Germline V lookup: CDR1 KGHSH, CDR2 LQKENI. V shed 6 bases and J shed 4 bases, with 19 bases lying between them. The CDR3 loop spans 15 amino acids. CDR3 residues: CASSAPARNGYEQYF. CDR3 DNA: TGTGCCAGCTCTGCCCCCGCTCGAAATGGGTACGAGCAGTACTTC.

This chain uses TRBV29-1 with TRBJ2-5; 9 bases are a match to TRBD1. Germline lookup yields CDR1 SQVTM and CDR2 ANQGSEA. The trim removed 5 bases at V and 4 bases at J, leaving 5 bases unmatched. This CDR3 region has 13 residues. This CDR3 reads CSVSGTGRETQYF. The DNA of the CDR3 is TGCAGCGTTTCCGGGACAGGGAGAGAGACCCAGTACTTC.

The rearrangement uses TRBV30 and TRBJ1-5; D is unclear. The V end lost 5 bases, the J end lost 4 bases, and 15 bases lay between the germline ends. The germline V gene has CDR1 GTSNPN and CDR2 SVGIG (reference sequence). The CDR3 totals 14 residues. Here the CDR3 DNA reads TGTGCCTGGTGCCCTGAGGGCAGTAATCAGCCCCAGCATTTT. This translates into CAWCPEGSNQPQHF.

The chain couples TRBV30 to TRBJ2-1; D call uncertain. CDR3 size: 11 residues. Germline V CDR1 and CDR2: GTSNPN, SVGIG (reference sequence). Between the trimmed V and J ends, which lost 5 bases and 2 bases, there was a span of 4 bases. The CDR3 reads CAWQAYNEQFF. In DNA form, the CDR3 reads TGTGCCTGGCAGGCCTACAATGAGCAGTTCTTC. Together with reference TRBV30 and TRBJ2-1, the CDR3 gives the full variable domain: SQTIHQWPATLVQPVGSPLSLECTVEGTSNPNLYWYRQAAGRGLQLLFYSVGIGQISSEVPQNLSASRPQDRQFILSSKKLLLSDSGFYLCAWQAYNEQFFGPGTRLTVL.

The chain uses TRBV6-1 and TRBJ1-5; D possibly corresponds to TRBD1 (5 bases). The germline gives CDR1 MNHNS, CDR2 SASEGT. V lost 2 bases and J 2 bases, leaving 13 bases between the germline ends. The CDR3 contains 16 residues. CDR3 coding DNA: TGTGCCAGCAGTGAATGGAGGGGATGGGGCAATCAGCCCCAGCATTTT. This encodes CASSEWRGWGNQPQHF.

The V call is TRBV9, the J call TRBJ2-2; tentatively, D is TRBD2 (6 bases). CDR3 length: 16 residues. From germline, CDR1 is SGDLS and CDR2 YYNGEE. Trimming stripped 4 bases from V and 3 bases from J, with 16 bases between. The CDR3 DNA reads TGTGCCAGCAGCCCTCCTACTAGCTTAGACACCGGGGAGCTGTTTTTT. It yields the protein CASSPPTSLDTGELFF.

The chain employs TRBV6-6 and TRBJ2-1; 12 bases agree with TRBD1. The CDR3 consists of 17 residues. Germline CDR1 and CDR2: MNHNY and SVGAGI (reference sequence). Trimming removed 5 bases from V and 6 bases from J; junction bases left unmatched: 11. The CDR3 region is CASSPPRGQGALNEQFF. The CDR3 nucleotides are TGTGCCAGCAGTCCCCCCAGGGGACAGGGGGCGCTCAATGAGCAGTTCTTC.